This T cell receptor (beta chain) was retrieved from a study of breast tumors, draining lymph nodes, adjacent tissues. Study-level points and caveats: Data only fit, rather than demonstrated, lymph node origin of most tumor T cells.

Breast cancer patients provided tissue from their axillary draining lymph nodes. Each CDR3 protein is one row after TCRdb ran MiXCR on the multiplex PCR reads. Of 200,000 to 250,000 distinct CDR3 sequences listed, approximately 36% are singletons. This clonotype was counted at least ten times. The antigen is undetermined. Sequencing was done on a sample of axillary lymph node tissue. This TCR was sampled from a female donor with breast cancer. Some clones in this sample may be carry-over from other donors' samples.

CDR3 DNA sequence: TGTGCCAGCAGCCCTTGGTGGCAGGGGATCCAAGCTAACTATGGCTACACCTTC. Translating it yields CASSPWWQGIQANYGYTF. The chain couples TRBV5-5 to TRBJ1-2; a weak D match, TRBD1 (6 bases). Germline V gene data show CDR1 as SGHKS and CDR2 as YYEKEE (reference sequence). The CDR3 totals 18 residues. The V and J ends lost 4 bases and 0 bases respectively, with 22 bases between them.